These 14 T cell receptor beta chains share one sample of origin, sequenced in a study of blood T cell repertoires in COVID-19. This table comes from immunoSEQ multiplex PCR, and its TCRdb copy is limited to in-frame clones, with some not included. This table holds about 150,000 clones, roughly four fifths found once. Specimen: peripheral blood. Receptor source: a human donor with acute or convalescent COVID-19. The donor label of this sample is uncertain.

The gene calls are TRBV5-4 and TRBJ1-2; 9 bases match TRBD1. Trimming removed 4 bases from V and 4 bases from J; junction bases left unmatched: 14. This CDR3 region has 17 residues. The V gene's germline CDR1 is SGHNT and CDR2 YYREEE (reference sequence). CDR3 residues: CASSTGTGSPIFYGYTF. The CDR3 DNA reads as TGTGCCAGCAGCACCGGGACAGGGAGCCCTATTTTCTATGGCTACACCTTC. The full variable domain, completed using reference TRBV5-4 and TRBJ1-2, is ETGVTQSPTHLIKTRGQQVTLRCSSQSGHNTVSWYQQALGQGPQFIFQYYREEENGRGNFPPRFSGLQFPNYSSELNVNALELDDSALYLCASSTGTGSPIFYGYTFGSGTRLTVV.

This chain links TRBV30 with TRBJ2-6, with TRBD1 matching over 7 bases. The V segment lost 3 bases and the J segment 0 bases; nucleotides outside the gene matches: 5. CDR1 is GTSNPN and CDR2 is SVGIG in the germline V gene (reference sequence). The CDR3 is 16 residues long. CDR3 DNA: TGTGCCTGGAGACAGGGGACAAACTCTGGGGCCAACGTCCTGACTTTC. This sequence encodes CAWRQGTNSGANVLTF.

The V call is TRBV4-1, the J call TRBJ1-1, with 9 bases identical to TRBD1. The CDR3 is 14 residues long. The V gene's germline CDR1 is MGHRA and CDR2 YSYEKL. V was pared by 5 bases and J by 5 bases, with 6 bases of the junction left unmatched. The CDR3, as DNA: TGCGCCAGCAGCGGGGACAGGGAGGGGACTGAAGCTTTCTTT. It encodes CASSGDREGTEAFF.

The chain couples TRBV5-1 to TRBJ2-5, with TRBD1 matching over 7 bases. Per germline, CDR1 SGHRS and CDR2 YFSETQ. There are 14 residues in the CDR3. J lost 4 bases, V lost 4 bases, and 7 bases had no gene match. In DNA form, the CDR3 reads TGCGCCAGCAGCCCGTACACAGGGGTAGAGACCCAGTACTTC. Its translation: CASSPYTGVETQYF.

In this sample, this clone turned up a few times. The same CDR3 can be traced to other DNA sequences in this sample. This chain uses TRBV19 with TRBJ1-2; D not certain. V dropped 3 bases and J dropped 0 bases, with 8 bases sitting between them. Per the germline V gene, CDR1 is LNHDA and CDR2 is SQIVND (reference sequence). This CDR3 comprises 14 residues. The CDR3 sequence: CASSIEHANYGYTF. In DNA, the CDR3 is TGTGCCAGTAGTATCGAGCATGCTAACTATGGCTACACCTTC.

V usage is TRBV4-1 and J usage is TRBJ1-2; perhaps TRBD1 as D (5 bases). Germline CDR1 and CDR2: MGHRA and YSYEKL. V was trimmed by 0 bases and J by 3 bases, leaving 11 bases between them. CDR3 size: 15 residues. DNA of the CDR3: TGCGCCAGCAGCCAAGATCAGGGTGAAGACTATGGCTACACCTTC. Its protein is CASSQDQGEDYGYTF.

This clone was detected a few times. The CDR3 sequence is CASSKVGANTIYF. The CDR3 bases are TGTGCCAGCAGCAAAGTTGGGGCAAACACCATATATTTT. V gene TRBV21-1 combines with J gene TRBJ1-3; the table calls TRBD1, which could not be checked here. TRBV21-1 is annotated as a pseudogene. This CDR3 has 13 amino acids.

V is TRBV29-1 and J is TRBJ2-7, with 7 bases aligning to TRBD1. The V and J ends lost 7 bases and 0 bases, in that order; junction bases with no gene match: 3. CDR3 length: 12 residues. The germline V gene encodes CDR1 SQVTM and CDR2 ANQGSEA. CDR3 protein: CSARDSSYEQYF. DNA of the CDR3: TGCAGCGCCCGGGACAGCTCCTACGAGCAGTACTTC.

This chain links TRBV29-1 with TRBJ1-1; D is undetermined. CDR3 size: 12 residues. V was pared by 4 bases and J by 4 bases, with 10 bases between. The V gene's germline CDR1 is SQVTM and CDR2 ANQGSEA. CDR3 region: CSVVEGGTEAFF. The CDR3 bases are TGCAGCGTTGTGGAGGGAGGCACTGAAGCTTTCTTT.

This clone is a singleton in its sample. The J gene is TRBJ1-3, the V gene TRBV19, with 7 positions matching TRBD1. Per germline, CDR1 LNHDA and CDR2 SQIVND (reference sequence). V lost 4 bases, J lost 4 bases, and 10 bases stayed unmatched. The CDR3 covers 16 residues. The DNA for the CDR3 is TGTGCCAGTAGTACCACTCGACAGGGTGGAGGAAACACCATATATTTT. It is translated as CASSTTRQGGGNTIYF.

This clone has just one count. The gene calls are TRBV7-9 and TRBJ2-7, with TRBD1 identical over 12 bases. V shed 3 bases and J 4 bases; nucleotides not matched to a gene: 4. Germline CDR1 SEHNR, CDR2 FQNEAQ (reference sequence). The CDR3 spans 15 residues. DNA of the CDR3: TGTGCCAGCAGCTTCCAGGGACAGGGGGCGTACGAGCAGTACTTC. It is translated as CASSFQGQGAYEQYF.

This chain uses TRBV9 with TRBJ2-1; 7 nucleotides match TRBD2. The CDR3 is made up of 15 amino acids. After removal of 4 bases from V and 10 bases from J, the junction contained 14 bases not matched to a gene. Germline V gene lookup returns CDR1 SGDLS and CDR2 YYNGEE. CDR3 nucleotides: TGTGCCAGCAGCCTAGCCGGTAGCGGGTCAGGGGAGCAGTTCTTC. It encodes CASSLAGSGSGEQFF.

The chain is built from TRBV19 and TRBJ2-7, with TRBD2 as a possible D gene (6 bases). V lost 3 bases and J lost 3, with 12 bases in between. The CDR3 is made up of 14 amino acids. The germline CDR1 and CDR2 sequences are LNHDA and SQIVND (reference sequence). The CDR3 coding sequence is TGTGCCAGTAGTATTCCGGGGGACCTCTACGAGCAGTACTTC. Translation: CASSIPGDLYEQYF.

The chain is built from TRBV19 and TRBJ1-6, with D maybe TRBD1 (6 bases). The V end was cut by 0 bases, the J end by 10 bases, with 16 bases between. The CDR3 spans 16 residues. Germline CDR1 is LNHDA and CDR2 is SQIVND (reference sequence). CDR3 amino acids: CASSIDSGVEGSPLHF. The CDR3 bases are TGTGCCAGTAGTATAGATTCAGGGGTTGAGGGGTCACCCCTCCACTTT.